Listed here are 4 T cell receptor beta chains from one sample, sequenced in a study of shared clonotypes between healthy human individuals. Here immunoSEQ multiplex PCR was the method, and the copy in TCRdb shows in-frame clones only, minus some. The sample lists approximately 2,200,000 clones, under 95% occurring once. In the naive CD8 group, cells lacked CD45RO and were positively selected for CCR7, so terminally differentiated effector memory CD45RA+ cells were left out. Sequencing was carried out using naive CD8+ T cells from PBMCs. These receptors came from a man aged 18 to 30 in good health. Some clones in this sample may be carry-over from other donors' samples.

The V call is TRBV9, the J call TRBJ2-7, with TRBD1 identical over 9 bases. The junction had 6 bases not matched to a gene; V was cut back by 2 bases and J by 3 bases. Germline loops: CDR1 SGDLS, CDR2 YYNGEE. The CDR3 is 15 residues long. CDR3 loop: CASSVSWGQGYEQYF. CDR3 in DNA: TGTGCCAGCAGCGTCTCGTGGGGACAGGGCTACGAGCAGTACTTC. The whole variable domain, remainder taken from reference TRBV9 and TRBJ2-7, is DSGVTQTPKHLITATGQRVTLRCSPRSGDLSVYWYQQSLDQGLQFLIQYYNGEERAKGNILERFSAQQFPDLHSELNLSSLELGDSALYFCASSVSWGQGYEQYFGPGTRLTVT.

The rearrangement joins TRBV5-1 to TRBJ1-2, with D perhaps matching TRBD1 (5 bases). V was shortened by 1 base and J by 5 bases, with 12 bases between the two germline ends. Germline CDR1 SGHRS, CDR2 YFSETQ. This CDR3 is 14 amino acids long. CDR3 in amino acids: CASSLSDSRYGYTF. Written as DNA, the CDR3 is TGCGCCAGCAGCTTGAGTGACAGCCGATATGGCTACACCTTC.

V is TRBV7-9 and J is TRBJ2-7; the D gene is possibly TRBD1 (6 bases). V gave up 4 bases and J gave up 5 bases, with 18 bases separating them. CDR3 length: 15 residues. Germline assignment: CDR1 SEHNR and CDR2 FQNEAQ (reference sequence). The CDR3 nucleotides are TGTGCCAGCAGCTCTTCTTGGGGACACGGCGACGAGCAGTACTTC. Translating it yields CASSSSWGHGDEQYF.

This clone occurred once. The chain links TRBV27 to TRBJ2-7, with 7 positions matching TRBD1. The CDR3 has 15 amino acids. Germline trimming cut 7 bases from V and 3 bases from J; bases unmatched to any gene: 12. CDR1 MNHEY and CDR2 SMNVEV come from the germline V gene (reference sequence). CDR3 sequence: CASKGWQGVLYEQYF. The CDR3 bases are TGTGCCAGCAAGGGGTGGCAGGGGGTACTCTACGAGCAGTACTTC.